Each of the 14 T cell receptor beta chains below was sequenced from the same sample in a study of cytomegalovirus exposure and HLA in healthy donors (dated by TCRdb to between 2016 and 2019). Library method: the immunoSEQ multiplex PCR assay. A mixture of 60 forward primers for TCR Vbeta segments and 13 reverse primers for TCR Jbeta segments was used in the multiplex PCR. TCRdb took this table from immuneACCESS and kept in-frame rearrangements with V and J called. Such tables lack part of the clones; where checked against another copy, unresolved V genes explain under half of the gap, and the rest is unexplained. The sample profile shows roughly 190,000 clones; 62% of them were found once. Together, the top ten hold just under 3% of the sample. What was sequenced was PBMCs. These receptor sequences come from a man aged 40-49 years in good health and CMV-seronegative.

The rearrangement joins TRBV29-1 to TRBJ2-2; no reliable D call. Trimming cost V 6 bases and J 3 bases, with 11 bases left between them. The CDR3 contains 13 residues. Germline-derived CDR1 and CDR2 are SQVTM and ANQGSEA. The CDR3 nucleotides read TGCAGCGTCGACGACTTTGACACCGGGGAGCTGTTTTTT. Protein product: CSVDDFDTGELFF.

The CDR3 DNA sequence: TGTGCCAGCAGTCCGACTAGCGGGAGGGCCGGAAGCTGGGATACGCAGTATTTT. This gives the protein CASSPTSGRAGSWDTQYF. The J gene is TRBJ2-3, the V gene TRBV7-3; 14 positions agree with TRBD2. The CDR3 runs to 18 residues. Germline values: CDR1 SGHTA, CDR2 FQGTGA. With V trimmed by 6 bases and J by 6 bases, 14 bases remained unmatched.

The chain is built from TRBV5-4 and TRBJ2-7, with TRBD1 identical over 9 bases. The CDR3 is 15 amino acids. Trimming at V came to 5 bases and at J to 1 base, leaving 7 bases not matched to a gene. Germline V gives CDR1 SGHNT, CDR2 YYREEE (reference sequence). The CDR3 coding sequence is TGTGCCAGCAGAGACGGGACAGGGCGGTCCTACGAGCAGTACTTC. It specifies CASRDGTGRSYEQYF.

This clone has more than one count but fewer than ten. This rearrangement joins TRBV6-1 to TRBJ2-7; D unresolved. The V gene's germline CDR1 is MNHNS and CDR2 SASEGT. The V gene lost 0 bases and the J gene lost 2 bases, with 8 bases spanning the gap. CDR3 length equals 14 residues. The CDR3 reads CASSEAAGTYEQYF. CDR3 DNA: TGTGCCAGCAGTGAAGCGGCAGGAACCTACGAGCAGTACTTC.

Regarding this clone: The same CDR3 arises from other DNA sequences in this sample as well. The V and J genes are TRBV4-1 and TRBJ1-5; weak D call: TRBD1 (6 bases). The germline CDR1 and CDR2 sequences are MGHRA and YSYEKL. The CDR3 runs 14 residues. Trimming pared 3 bases from V and 4 bases from J, leaving 10 bases between. Here the CDR3 DNA reads TGCGCCAGCAGCCAGCAGGGGCTAAATCAGCCCCAGCATTTT. Translating gives CASSQQGLNQPQHF.

The J gene is TRBJ1-6, the V gene TRBV7-8; D is undetermined. V shed 1 base and J shed 4 bases, with 14 bases lying between them. Germline values: CDR1 SGHVS, CDR2 FQNEAQ. The CDR3 is 17 residues long. The CDR3 region is CASSLGLGDGYNSPLHF. CDR3 in DNA: TGTGCCAGCAGCTTAGGCTTGGGAGACGGGTATAATTCACCCCTCCACTTT.

This clone appeared once. The V gene is TRBV5-5, the J gene TRBJ2-5; 11 bases align to TRBD1. The tail of the sequence fits TRBJ2-7 better, so the J call may be wrong. CDR1 and CDR2 from the germline V gene are SGHKS and YYEKEE (reference sequence). The CDR3 extends over 14 amino acids. The CDR3 sequence: CASSWGTGGYEQYF. The CDR3 bases are TGTGCCAGCAGCTGGGGGACAGGGGGTTACGAGCAGTACTTC.

This clone turned up a few times. The chain recombines TRBV5-6 with TRBJ2-7, with 12 bases aligning to TRBD2. This CDR3 is built from 15 residues. The J segment lost 1 base and the V segment lost 4 bases, leaving 3 bases of the junction unmatched. CDR1 is SGHDT, CDR2 YYEEEE, per germline. The CDR3 loop is CASSLLAGGSYEQYF. CDR3 nucleotide sequence: TGTGCCAGCAGCCTCCTAGCGGGAGGGTCCTACGAGCAGTACTTC.

This clone has a single count. J is TRBJ2-7 and V is TRBV6-1, with TRBD1 matching over 8 bases. V was pared by 2 bases and J by 4 bases, with 10 bases of the junction left unmatched. Germline-derived CDR1 and CDR2 are MNHNS and SASEGT. The CDR3 has 16 amino acids. The CDR3 loop is CASSESLGTGVYEQYF. The CDR3 DNA reads as TGTGCCAGCAGTGAAAGTCTAGGGACAGGAGTTTACGAGCAGTACTTC.

The chain uses TRBV11-2 and TRBJ2-3, with unresolved D. CDR1 is SGHAT and CDR2 is FQNNGV in the germline V gene. With 0 bases removed from V and 3 bases from J, the gap between germline ends came to 4 bases. The CDR3 runs 13 residues. CDR3 sequence: CASSLERTDTQYF. The CDR3, as DNA: TGTGCCAGCAGCTTAGAGAGAACAGATACGCAGTATTTT. Combining the CDR3 with reference TRBV11-2 and TRBJ2-3 gives the whole variable domain EAGVAQSPRYKIIEKRQSVAFWCNPISGHATLYWYQQILGQGPKLLIQFQNNGVVDDSQLPKDRFSAERLKGVDSTLKIQPAKLEDSAVYLCASSLERTDTQYFGPGTRLTVL.

This clone was seen more than once but under ten times. This chain links TRBV2 with TRBJ1-6, with unresolved D. Trimming removed 3 bases from V and 7 bases from J, with 7 bases in between. CDR1 is SNHLY and CDR2 is FYNNEI in the germline V gene. The CDR3 totals 13 residues. DNA for the CDR3: TGTGCCAGCAGTGATTACGGGAATTCACCCCTCCACTTT. Its translation is CASSDYGNSPLHF.

The J gene is TRBJ1-5, the V gene TRBV28; 8 bases line up with TRBD1. Germline V gene data show CDR1 as MDHEN and CDR2 as SYDVKM. V was pared by 3 bases and J by 5 bases, with 6 bases of the junction left unmatched. CDR3 length: 15 residues. Here the CDR3 reads CASSLLGQAHQPQHF. In DNA, the CDR3 is TGTGCCAGCAGTTTGCTGGGACAGGCACATCAGCCCCAGCATTTT.

The genes are TRBV5-1 and TRBJ2-6; the D gene is possibly TRBD1 (5 bases). V was pared by 2 bases and J by 1 base, with 7 bases between. Germline V gene data show CDR1 as SGHRS and CDR2 as YFSETQ. The CDR3 spans 15 residues. CDR3 in amino acids: CASSLRGSGANVLTF. CDR3 DNA sequence: TGCGCCAGCAGCTTAAGGGGTTCTGGGGCCAACGTCCTGACTTTC.

The rearrangement joins TRBV30 to TRBJ1-6, with TRBD1 matching over 9 bases. Germline CDR1 is GTSNPN and CDR2 is SVGIG (reference sequence). This CDR3 contains 17 residues. The V gene end was trimmed by 2 bases and the J gene end by 7 bases; junction bases not matched to a gene: 12. The CDR3 nucleotides read TGTGCCTGGAGTTCCCGGGACAGGGTGTGGGTAAATTCACCCCTCCACTTT. Translating it yields CAWSSRDRVWVNSPLHF.